This T cell receptor beta chain was sequenced during a study of blood T cell repertoires in COVID-19. Study as a whole: The study drew acute and convalescent COVID-19 samples from the United States, Italy and Spain. From T cells, B-cell-depleted T cells, or PBMCs came the material, which was cDNA or gDNA.

Followed longitudinally, the Seattle patients had been enrolled during active infection. This clone was counted between two and nine times. Authors' data handling: Scientists estimated how many nucleated cells there were by amplifying reference gene primers. Profiled with immunoSEQ multiplex PCR; TCRdb holds only in-frame clones, not every one. That table furnishes V, J and clone size, whereas the DNA furnished D and trimming. The sample includes hundreds of thousands of clones, approximately 80% of them seen just once. V dropped 0 bases and J dropped 4 bases, with 12 bases sitting between them. Looked up from germline, CDR1 is MNHEY and CDR2 is SVGAGI. The CDR3 is made up of 15 amino acids.

The clonotype originates from a woman older than 75 with COVID-19, enrolled during active disease. The specimen was peripheral blood. V usage is TRBV6-5 and J usage is TRBJ1-1; no firm D call. Written as DNA, the CDR3 is TGTGCCAGCAGTTACTCGATTCTAACCCCCACTGAAGCTTTCTTT. Its translation is CASSYSILTPTEAFF.